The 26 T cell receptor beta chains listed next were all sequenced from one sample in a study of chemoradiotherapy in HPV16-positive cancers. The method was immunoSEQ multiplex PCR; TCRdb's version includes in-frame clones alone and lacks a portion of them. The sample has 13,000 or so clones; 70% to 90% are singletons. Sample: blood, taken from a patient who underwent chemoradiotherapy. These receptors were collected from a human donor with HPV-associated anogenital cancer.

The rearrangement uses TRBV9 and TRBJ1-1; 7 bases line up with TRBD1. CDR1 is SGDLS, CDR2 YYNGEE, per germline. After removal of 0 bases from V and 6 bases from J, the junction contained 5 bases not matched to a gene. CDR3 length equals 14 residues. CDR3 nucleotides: TGTGCCAGCAGCGTAGAAGGGGGCTCCCCTGAAGCTTTCTTT. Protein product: CASSVEGGSPEAFF.

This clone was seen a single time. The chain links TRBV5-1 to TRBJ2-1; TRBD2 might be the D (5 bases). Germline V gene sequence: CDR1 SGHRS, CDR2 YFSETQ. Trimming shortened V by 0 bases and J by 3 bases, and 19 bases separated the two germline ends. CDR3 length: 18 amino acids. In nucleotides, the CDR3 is TGCGCCAGCAGCTTGGCTCGGGAAGGCTGGGTAATCTACAATGAGCAGTTCTTC. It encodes CASSLAREGWVIYNEQFF.

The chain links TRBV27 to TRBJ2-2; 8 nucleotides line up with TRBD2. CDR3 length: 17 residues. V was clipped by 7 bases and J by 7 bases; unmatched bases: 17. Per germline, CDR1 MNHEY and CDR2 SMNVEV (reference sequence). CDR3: CASTLYSGGLLGGELFF. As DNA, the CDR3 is TGTGCCAGCACCTTGTACAGCGGGGGCCTCCTTGGCGGGGAGCTGTTTTTT.

The CDR3 loop reads CASSDSGGYNEQFF. The CDR3 DNA follows: TGTGCCAGCAGTGATAGCGGGGGGTACAATGAGCAGTTCTTC. This chain uses TRBV6-4 with TRBJ2-1; TRBD2 matches 10 bases. Per the germline V gene, CDR1 is MRHNA and CDR2 is SNTAGT. This CDR3 has 14 residues. V lost 3 bases and J lost 4; bases outside the gene matches: 0.

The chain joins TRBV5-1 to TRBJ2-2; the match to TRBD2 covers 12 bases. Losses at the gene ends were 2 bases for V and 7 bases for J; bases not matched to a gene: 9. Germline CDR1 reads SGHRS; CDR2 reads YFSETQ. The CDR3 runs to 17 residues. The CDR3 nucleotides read TGCGCCAGCAGCTTCTCTAGCGGGGGGGCGTCTCACGGGGAGCTGTTTTTT. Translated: CASSFSSGGASHGELFF.

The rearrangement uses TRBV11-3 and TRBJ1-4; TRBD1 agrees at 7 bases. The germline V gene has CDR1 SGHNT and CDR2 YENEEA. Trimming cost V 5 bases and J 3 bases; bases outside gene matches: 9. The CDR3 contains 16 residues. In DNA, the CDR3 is TGTGCCAGCAGCCCCCGGGGACAGAGAGCTAATGAAAAACTGTTTTTT. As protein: CASSPRGQRANEKLFF.

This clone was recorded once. CDR3 protein: CAISESHGINYGYTF. Written as DNA, the CDR3 is TGTGCCATCAGTGAGTCGCATGGGATAAACTATGGCTACACCTTC. The rearrangement uses TRBV10-3 and TRBJ1-2; D is uncertain. The germline CDR1 and CDR2 sequences are ENHRY and SYGVKD. V gave up 0 bases and J gave up 2 bases, with 10 bases separating them. CDR3 size: 15 residues.

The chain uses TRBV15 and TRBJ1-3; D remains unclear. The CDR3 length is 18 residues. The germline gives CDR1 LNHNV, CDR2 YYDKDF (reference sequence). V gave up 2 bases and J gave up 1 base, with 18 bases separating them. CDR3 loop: CATSRRLIKSDSGNTIYF. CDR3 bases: TGTGCCACCAGCAGAAGGTTGATAAAATCGGATTCTGGAAACACCATATATTTT.

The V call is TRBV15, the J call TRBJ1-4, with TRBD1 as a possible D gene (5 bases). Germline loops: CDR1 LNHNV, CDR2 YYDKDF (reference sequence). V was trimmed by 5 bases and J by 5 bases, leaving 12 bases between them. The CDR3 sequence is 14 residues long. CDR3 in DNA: TGTGCCACCAGCGGGGGGATAACAAATGAAAAACTGTTTTTT. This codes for CATSGGITNEKLFF.

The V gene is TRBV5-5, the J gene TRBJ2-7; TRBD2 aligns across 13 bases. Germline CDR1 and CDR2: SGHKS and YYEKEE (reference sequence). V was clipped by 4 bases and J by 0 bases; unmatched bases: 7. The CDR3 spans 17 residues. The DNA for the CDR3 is TGTGCCAGCAGCCCGGGACTAGCGGGGTCCTACTCCTACGAGCAGTACTTC. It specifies CASSPGLAGSYSYEQYF.

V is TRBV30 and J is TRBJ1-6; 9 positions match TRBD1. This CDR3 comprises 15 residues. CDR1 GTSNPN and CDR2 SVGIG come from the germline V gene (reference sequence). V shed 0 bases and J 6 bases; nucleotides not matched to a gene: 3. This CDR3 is CAWSVLDRGNSPLHF. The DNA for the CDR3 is TGTGCCTGGAGTGTACTGGACAGGGGTAATTCACCCCTCCACTTT. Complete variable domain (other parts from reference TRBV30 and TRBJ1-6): SQTIHQWPATLVQPVGSPLSLECTVEGTSNPNLYWYRQAAGRGLQLLFYSVGIGQISSEVPQNLSASRPQDRQFILSSKKLLLSDSGFYLCAWSVLDRGNSPLHFGNGTRLTVT.

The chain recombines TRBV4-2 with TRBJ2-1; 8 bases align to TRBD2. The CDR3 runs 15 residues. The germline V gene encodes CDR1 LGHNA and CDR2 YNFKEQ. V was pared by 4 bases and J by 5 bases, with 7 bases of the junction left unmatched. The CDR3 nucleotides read TGTGCCAGCAGCCCGCGGGGGGACGGCAACAATGAGCAGTTCTTC. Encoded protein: CASSPRGDGNNEQFF.

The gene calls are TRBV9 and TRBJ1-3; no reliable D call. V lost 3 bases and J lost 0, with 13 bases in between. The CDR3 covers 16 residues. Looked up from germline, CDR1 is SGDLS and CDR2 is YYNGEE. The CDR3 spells CASSARPLSSGNTIYF. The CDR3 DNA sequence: TGTGCCAGCAGCGCCAGACCGCTGAGCTCTGGAAACACCATATATTTT. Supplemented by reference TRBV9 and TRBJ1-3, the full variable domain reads DSGVTQTPKHLITATGQRVTLRCSPRSGDLSVYWYQQSLDQGLQFLIQYYNGEERAKGNILERFSAQQFPDLHSELNLSSLELGDSALYFCASSARPLSSGNTIYFGEGSWLTVV.

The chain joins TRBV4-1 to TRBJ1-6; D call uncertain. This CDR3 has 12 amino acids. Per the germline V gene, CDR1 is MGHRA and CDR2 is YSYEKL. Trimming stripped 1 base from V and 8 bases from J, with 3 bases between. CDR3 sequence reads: CASSQAYSPLHF. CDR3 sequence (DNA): TGCGCCAGCAGCCAAGCATATTCACCCCTCCACTTT.

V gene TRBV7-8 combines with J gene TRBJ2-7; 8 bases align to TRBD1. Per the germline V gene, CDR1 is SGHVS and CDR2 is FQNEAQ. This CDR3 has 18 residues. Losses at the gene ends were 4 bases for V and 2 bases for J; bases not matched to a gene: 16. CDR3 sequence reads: CASSSLRTGGRRTYEQYF. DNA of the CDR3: TGTGCCAGCAGCTCCTTACGTACAGGGGGGAGGAGGACCTACGAGCAGTACTTC.

The CDR3 DNA is TGTGCCAGCAGCTTAGGGGGAGTGAACTATGGCTACACCTTC. Its protein is CASSLGGVNYGYTF. V is TRBV7-9 and J is TRBJ1-2; D remains unclear. The CDR3 has 14 amino acids. The germline gives CDR1 SEHNR, CDR2 FQNEAQ (reference sequence). V lost 1 base, J lost 2 bases, and 8 bases lay in between.

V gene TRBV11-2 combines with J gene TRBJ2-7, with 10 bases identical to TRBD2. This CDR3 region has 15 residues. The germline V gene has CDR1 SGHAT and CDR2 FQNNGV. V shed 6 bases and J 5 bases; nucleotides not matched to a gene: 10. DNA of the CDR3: TGTGCCAGCAGTACCCCTAGCGGGGGTTTTAACGAGCAGTACTTC. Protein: CASSTPSGGFNEQYF.

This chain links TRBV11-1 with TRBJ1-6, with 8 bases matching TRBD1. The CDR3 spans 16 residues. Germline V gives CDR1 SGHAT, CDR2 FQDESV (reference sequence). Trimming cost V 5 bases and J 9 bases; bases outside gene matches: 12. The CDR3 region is CASSAGQGRGRSPLHF. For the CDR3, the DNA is TGTGCCAGCAGCGCCGGTCAGGGCAGGGGGCGTTCACCCCTCCACTTT. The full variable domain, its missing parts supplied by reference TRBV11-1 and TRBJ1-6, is EAEVAQSPRYKITEKSQAVAFWCDPISGHATLYWYRQILGQGPELLVQFQDESVVDDSQLPKDRFSAERLKGVDSTLKIQPAELGDSAMYLCASSAGQGRGRSPLHFGNGTRLTVT.

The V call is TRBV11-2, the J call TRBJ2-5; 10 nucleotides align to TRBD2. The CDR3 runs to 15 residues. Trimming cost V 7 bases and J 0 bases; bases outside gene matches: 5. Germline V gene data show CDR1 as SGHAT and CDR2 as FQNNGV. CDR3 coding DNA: TGTGCCAGCAAACATCTAGCGGGGGACCAAGAGACCCAGTACTTC. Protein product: CASKHLAGDQETQYF.

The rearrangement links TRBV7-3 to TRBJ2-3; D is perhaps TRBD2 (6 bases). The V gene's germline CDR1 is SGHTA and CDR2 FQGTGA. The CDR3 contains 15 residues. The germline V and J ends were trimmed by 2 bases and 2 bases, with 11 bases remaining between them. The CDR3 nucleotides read TGTGCCAGCAGCTTAGACGGGGGAGTCACAGATACGCAGTATTTT. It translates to CASSLDGGVTDTQYF.

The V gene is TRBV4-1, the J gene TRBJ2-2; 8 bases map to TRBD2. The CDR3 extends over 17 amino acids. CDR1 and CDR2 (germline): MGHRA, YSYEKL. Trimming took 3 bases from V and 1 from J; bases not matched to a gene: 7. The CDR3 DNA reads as TGCGCCAGCAGCCACCCCAAAGGGACTAGGAACACCGGGGAGCTGTTTTTT. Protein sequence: CASSHPKGTRNTGELFF.

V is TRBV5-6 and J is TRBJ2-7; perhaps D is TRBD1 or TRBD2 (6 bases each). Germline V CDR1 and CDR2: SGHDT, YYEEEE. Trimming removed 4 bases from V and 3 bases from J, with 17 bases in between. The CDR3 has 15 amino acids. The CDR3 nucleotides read TGTGCCAGCAGCCTCCCGGGGGCCCCCTACTACGAGCAGTACTTC. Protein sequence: CASSLPGAPYYEQYF.

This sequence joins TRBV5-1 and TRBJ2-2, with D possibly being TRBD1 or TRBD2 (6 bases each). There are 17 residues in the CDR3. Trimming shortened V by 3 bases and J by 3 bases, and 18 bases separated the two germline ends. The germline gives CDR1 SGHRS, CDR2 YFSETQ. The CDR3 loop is CASSSGAGGPYTGELFF. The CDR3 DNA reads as TGCGCCAGCAGCTCTGGGGCTGGGGGGCCATACACCGGGGAGCTGTTTTTT.

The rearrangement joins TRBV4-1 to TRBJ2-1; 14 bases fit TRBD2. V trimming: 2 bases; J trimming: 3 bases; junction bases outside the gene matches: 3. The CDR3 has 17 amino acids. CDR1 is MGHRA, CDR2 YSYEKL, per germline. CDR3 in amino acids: CASSQRGTSGGYNEQFF. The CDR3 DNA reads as TGCGCCAGCAGCCAAAGGGGGACTAGCGGGGGCTACAATGAGCAGTTCTTC.

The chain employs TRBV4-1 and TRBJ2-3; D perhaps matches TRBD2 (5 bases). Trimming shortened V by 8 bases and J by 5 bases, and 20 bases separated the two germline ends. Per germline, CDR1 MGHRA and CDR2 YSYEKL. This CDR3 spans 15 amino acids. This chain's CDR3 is CASASPGKSIDTQYF. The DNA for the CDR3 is TGCGCCAGCGCCTCCCCCGGGAAATCCATAGATACGCAGTATTTT.

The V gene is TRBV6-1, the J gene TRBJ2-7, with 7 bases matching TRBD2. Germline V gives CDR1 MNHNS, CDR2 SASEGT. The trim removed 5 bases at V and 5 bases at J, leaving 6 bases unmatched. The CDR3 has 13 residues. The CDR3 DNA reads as TGTGCCAGCAGTCCCTCGGGGGGAAACGAGCAGTACTTC. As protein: CASSPSGGNEQYF.